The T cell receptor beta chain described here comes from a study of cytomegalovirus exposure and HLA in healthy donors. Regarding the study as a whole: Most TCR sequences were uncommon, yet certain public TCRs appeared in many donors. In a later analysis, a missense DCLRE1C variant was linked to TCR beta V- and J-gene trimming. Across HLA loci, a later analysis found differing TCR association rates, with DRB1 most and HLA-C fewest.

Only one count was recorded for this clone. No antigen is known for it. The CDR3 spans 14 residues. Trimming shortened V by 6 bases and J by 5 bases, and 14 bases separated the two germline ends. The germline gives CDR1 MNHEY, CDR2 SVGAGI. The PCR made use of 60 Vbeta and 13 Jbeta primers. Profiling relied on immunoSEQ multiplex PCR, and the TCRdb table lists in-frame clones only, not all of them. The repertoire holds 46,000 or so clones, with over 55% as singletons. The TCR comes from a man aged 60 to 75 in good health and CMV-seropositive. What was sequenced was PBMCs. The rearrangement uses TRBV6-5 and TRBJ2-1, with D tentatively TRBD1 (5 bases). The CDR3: CASSPLGENNEQFF. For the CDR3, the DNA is TGTGCCAGCAGCCCCCTAGGGGAAAACAATGAGCAGTTCTTC.